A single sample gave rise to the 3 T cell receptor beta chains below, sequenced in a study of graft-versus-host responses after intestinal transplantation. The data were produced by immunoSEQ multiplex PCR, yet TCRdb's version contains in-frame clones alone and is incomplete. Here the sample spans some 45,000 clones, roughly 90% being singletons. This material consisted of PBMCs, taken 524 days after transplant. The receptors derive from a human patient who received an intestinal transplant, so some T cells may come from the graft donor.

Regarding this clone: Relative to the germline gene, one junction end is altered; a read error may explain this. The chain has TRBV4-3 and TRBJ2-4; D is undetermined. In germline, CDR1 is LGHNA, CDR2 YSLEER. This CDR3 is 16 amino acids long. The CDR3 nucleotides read TGCGTCAGCAGCCAGAATCTCCCGGGAGCCAAAAACATTCAGTACTTC. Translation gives CVSSQNLPGAKNIQYF.

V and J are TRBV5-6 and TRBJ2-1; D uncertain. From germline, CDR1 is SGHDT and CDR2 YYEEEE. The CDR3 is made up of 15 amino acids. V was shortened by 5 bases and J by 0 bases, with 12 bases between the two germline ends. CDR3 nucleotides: TGTGCCAGCAGTCTTAGCAGCCGCTCCTACAATGAGCAGTTCTTC. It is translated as CASSLSSRSYNEQFF.

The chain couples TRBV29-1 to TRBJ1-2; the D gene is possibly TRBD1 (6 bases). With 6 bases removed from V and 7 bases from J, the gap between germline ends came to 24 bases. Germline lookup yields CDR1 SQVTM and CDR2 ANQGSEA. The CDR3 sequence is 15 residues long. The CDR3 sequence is CSVNRESITRSGYTF. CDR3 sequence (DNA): TGCAGCGTCAACAGGGAAAGTATAACTCGCTCTGGCTACACCTTC.